This TCR beta chain came from a study of T-cell memory formation after mild COVID-19. For the study at large: Most TCR clusters belonged to a single donor.

A 5'RACE reaction primed in the constant segment made cDNA libraries of TCR alpha and TCR beta, and these carried sample barcodes and UMIs. One entry per CDR3 protein, called by TCRdb with MiXCR from the 5' RACE reads. The sample lists under 300,000 distinct CDR3 sequences; roughly 10% were seen once. About this clonotype itself: Its antigen is not known.

CDR1 MGHDK and CDR2 SYGVNS come from the germline V gene. The CDR3 runs to 13 residues. V was pared by 6 bases and J by 2 bases, with 9 bases between. General study results and limits: Still unconfirmed is whether the second-wave clones peaking on day 37 recognized SARS-CoV-2.

The clonotype originates from a man younger than 35 who had mild COVID-19 (a few samples of this study predate the infection). Cell type and time point are not known. The rearrangement uses TRBV25-1 and TRBJ2-3, with TRBD1 as a possible D gene (6 bases). Sequenced material: PBMCs or a T cell subset sorted from them (not recorded which). The CDR3 is CASRGGYTDTQYF. CDR3 nucleotide sequence: TGTGCCAGCAGAGGGGGATACACAGATACGCAGTATTTT.